These 15 T cell receptor beta chains came from one sample sequenced in a study of identical twins' blood T cells. MiXCR, run by TCRdb on the 5' RACE reads, gives a single entry per CDR3 protein. This table has 300,000 to 400,000 distinct CDR3 sequences, more than 25% appearing once. Input material: PBMCs. The source of these receptors is a woman between 18 and 55 years old in good health.

Comments on this clonotype: The junction differs from germline at one of its ends, possibly a read error. The rearrangement links TRBV19 to TRBJ2-2; D possibly corresponds to TRBD2 (5 bases). Germline assignment: CDR1 LNHDA and CDR2 SQIVND (reference sequence). The CDR3 runs 16 residues. The CDR3 here is CASTLKMASRAGDLFF. In DNA, the CDR3 is TGTGCCAGTACCTTAAAAATGGCCTCTCGCGCCGGGGATCTGTTTTTT.

This clonotype was counted between two and nine times. This rearrangement joins TRBV6-6 to TRBJ2-2; D not resolved. Germline lookup yields CDR1 MNHNY and CDR2 SVGAGI (reference sequence). The length of the CDR3 is 15 residues. Trimming removed 8 bases from V and 1 base from J, with 14 bases in between. The CDR3 sequence is CASGSVTVNTGELFF. The CDR3 nucleotides are TGTGCCAGCGGATCCGTAACAGTGAACACCGGGGAGCTGTTTTTT.

The CDR3 loop is CASSEGGWNQPQHF. In DNA, the CDR3 is TGTGCCAGCAGCGAGGGGGGGTGGAATCAGCCCCAGCATTTT. The rearrangement joins TRBV7-2 to TRBJ1-5, with a possible D match to TRBD1 (6 bases). Trimming cost V 5 bases and J 4 bases, with 12 bases left between them. Germline CDR1 reads SGHTA; CDR2 reads FQGNSA. CDR3 length: 14 amino acids.

On this clonotype: The junction departs from germline at one end; a sequencing error may be responsible. The rearrangement joins TRBV25-1 to TRBJ2-5; D is unclear. From germline, CDR1 is MGHDK and CDR2 SYGVNS. CDR3 length: 14 amino acids. The CDR3 DNA follows: TGTGCCAGTAGTGAAGATGGCAACCCGGAGACCCAGTACTTC. Protein sequence: CASSEDGNPETQYF.

This clonotype was counted many times. The V and J genes are TRBV10-3 and TRBJ1-3; D gene ambiguous. Trimming pared 4 bases from V and 0 bases from J, leaving 7 bases between. CDR3 length: 14 amino acids. CDR1 is ENHRY and CDR2 is SYGVKD in the germline V gene. Written as DNA, the CDR3 is TGTGCCATCAGTGGAATGGACTCTGGAAACACCATATATTTT. Encoded protein: CAISGMDSGNTIYF.

This clonotype turned up a few times. The chain joins TRBV10-3 to TRBJ2-7; the D is unclear. Germline-derived CDR1 and CDR2 are ENHRY and SYGVKD. There are 11 residues in the CDR3. V shed 2 bases and J shed 5 bases, with 4 bases lying between them. The CDR3 nucleotides are TGTGCCATCAGTGAGAGGAACGAGCAGTACTTC. It translates to CAISERNEQYF.

This clonotype has just a few counts. The chain joins TRBV11-3 to TRBJ1-1; no definite D call. Per germline, CDR1 SGHNT and CDR2 YENEEA. The CDR3 is 14 residues long. Between the trimmed V and J ends, which lost 5 bases and 0 bases, there was a span of 10 bases. Here the CDR3 reads CASSAPTVNTEAFF. CDR3 in DNA: TGTGCCAGCAGCGCGCCTACGGTGAACACTGAAGCTTTCTTT.

Turning to this clonotype: This may be a read error: a much more frequent sequence differs by one nucleotide. The V call is TRBV20-1, the J call TRBJ1-3; 10 bases match TRBD1. Per germline, CDR1 DFQATT and CDR2 SNEGSKA (reference sequence). V dropped 8 bases and J dropped 4; count of bases not matched to a gene: 8. This CDR3 has 14 residues. The CDR3 nucleotides are TGCAGTTCCCCGGGACAGGGGCAAGGAAACACCATATATTTT. It is translated as CSSPGQGQGNTIYF.

In its sample, this clonotype was seen a few times. This chain connects TRBV5-5 to TRBJ2-1; possibly TRBD2 for D (6 bases). CDR1 SGHKS and CDR2 YYEKEE come from the germline V gene (reference sequence). CDR3 length equals 14 residues. Trimming took 3 bases from V and 10 from J, leaving 17 bases between them. The CDR3 loop reads CASSSGLLPLEQFF. CDR3 nucleotides: TGTGCCAGCAGCTCCGGACTATTACCTCTCGAGCAGTTCTTC.

The chain employs TRBV27 and TRBJ2-1; D perhaps matches TRBD1 (6 bases). Germline V gene data show CDR1 as MNHEY and CDR2 as SMNVEV (reference sequence). This CDR3 comprises 14 residues. Trimming removed 5 bases at V and 4 bases at J, with 12 bases between. This CDR3 reads CASSLIGQYNEQFF. The DNA for the CDR3 is TGTGCCAGCAGTCTAATCGGACAGTACAATGAGCAGTTCTTC.

This clonotype was observed a few times. This sequence joins TRBV9 and TRBJ1-1; the D is unclear. V was trimmed by 4 bases and J by 1 base, leaving 8 bases between them. CDR3 length: 13 residues. Germline V CDR1 and CDR2: SGDLS, YYNGEE. CDR3 in DNA: TGTGCCAGCAGCCAAGTTGAGAACACTGAAGCTTTCTTT. Protein: CASSQVENTEAFF.

This clonotype came up a few times. The chain is built from TRBV10-3 and TRBJ1-1; possibly TRBD1 for D (5 bases). The CDR3 is 14 amino acids. V lost 11 bases, J lost 0 bases, and 16 bases lay in between. Germline V gene data show CDR1 as ENHRY and CDR2 as SYGVKD. Here the CDR3 DNA reads TGTGCCGCGTCGGTGGAGGGGTTGAACACTGAAGCTTTCTTT. It encodes CAASVEGLNTEAFF.

This clonotype has just a few counts. This chain connects TRBV11-2 to TRBJ1-4, with D tentatively TRBD1 (6 bases). Per the germline V gene, CDR1 is SGHAT and CDR2 is FQNNGV. V was trimmed by 2 bases and J by 8 bases, leaving 21 bases between them. The CDR3 covers 17 residues. CDR3 sequence (DNA): TGTGCCAGCAGCTTAACACCGAGACAGGTTAAGGAGGAAAAACTGTTTTTT. Encoded protein: CASSLTPRQVKEEKLFF.

V is TRBV20-1 and J is TRBJ2-3; D gene uncertain. The CDR3 runs 15 residues. V was pared by 4 bases and J by 5 bases, with 19 bases between. Germline-derived CDR1 and CDR2 are DFQATT and SNEGSKA (reference sequence). CDR3 DNA sequence: TGCAGTGCTACTGACCCGACGGTCTTCGGAGATACGCAGTATTTT. It specifies CSATDPTVFGDTQYF.

This clonotype was picked up many times. This sequence joins TRBV12-3 or TRBV12-4 and TRBJ1-5; D ambiguous. The V gene lost 2 bases and the J gene lost 6 bases, with 5 bases spanning the gap. The CDR3 is 12 amino acids. CDR3 coding DNA: TGTGCCAGCAGTTTATTGCGTCAGCCCCAGCATTTT. Translation: CASSLLRQPQHF.